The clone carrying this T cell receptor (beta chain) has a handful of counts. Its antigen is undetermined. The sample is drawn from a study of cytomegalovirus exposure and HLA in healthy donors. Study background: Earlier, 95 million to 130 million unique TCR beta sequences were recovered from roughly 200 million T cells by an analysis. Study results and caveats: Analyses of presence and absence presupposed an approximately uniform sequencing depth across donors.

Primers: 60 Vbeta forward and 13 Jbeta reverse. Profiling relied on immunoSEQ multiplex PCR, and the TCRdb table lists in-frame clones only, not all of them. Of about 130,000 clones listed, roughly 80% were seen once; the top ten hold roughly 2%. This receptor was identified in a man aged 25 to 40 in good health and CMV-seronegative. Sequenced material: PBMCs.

This chain's CDR3 is CASSPQGNTDTQYF. Written as DNA, the CDR3 is TGTGCCAGCAGCCCCCAGGGGAACACAGATACGCAGTATTTT. The chain couples TRBV7-3 to TRBJ2-3; a possible D gene is TRBD1 (6 bases). CDR3 length equals 14 residues. The ends were cut back, 5 bases at V and 2 bases at J, with 11 bases in the middle. Germline V gene sequence: CDR1 SGHTA, CDR2 FQGTGA.